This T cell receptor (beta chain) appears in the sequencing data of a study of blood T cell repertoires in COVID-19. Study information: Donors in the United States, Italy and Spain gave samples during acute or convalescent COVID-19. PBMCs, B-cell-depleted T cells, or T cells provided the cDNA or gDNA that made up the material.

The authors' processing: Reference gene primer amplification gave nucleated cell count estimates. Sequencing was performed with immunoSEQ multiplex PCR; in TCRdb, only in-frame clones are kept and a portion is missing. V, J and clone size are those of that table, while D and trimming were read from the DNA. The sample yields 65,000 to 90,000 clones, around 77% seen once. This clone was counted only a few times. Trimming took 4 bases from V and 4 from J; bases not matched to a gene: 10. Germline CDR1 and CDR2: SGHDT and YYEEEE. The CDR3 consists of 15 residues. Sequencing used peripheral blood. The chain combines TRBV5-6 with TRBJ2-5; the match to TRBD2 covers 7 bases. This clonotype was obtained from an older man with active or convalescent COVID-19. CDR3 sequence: CASSLWGGFGETQYF. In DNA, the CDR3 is TGTGCCAGCAGCCTGTGGGGAGGGTTTGGAGAGACCCAGTACTTC. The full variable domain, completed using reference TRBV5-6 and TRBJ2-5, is DAGVTQSPTHLIKTRGQQVTLRCSPKSGHDTVSWYQQALGQGPQFIFQYYEEEERQRGNFPDRFSGHQFPNYSSELNVNALLLGDSALYLCASSLWGGFGETQYFGPGTRLLVL.